Following are 9 T cell receptor beta chains from one sample sequenced in a study of blood T cells in healthy people across ages. Primed by a sample-barcoded 5' primer and a J-beta primer mix, a second PCR proceeded for 7 to 11 cycles. TCRdb re-called the 5' RACE reads with MiXCR, one entry per CDR3 protein. The sample comprises 1 million or so distinct CDR3 sequences, 35% to 50% of which are singletons, and under 20% rests with the top ten. Specimen: blood. The origin of the receptors is a woman aged 55-70 years in good health.

The gene calls are TRBV11-3 and TRBJ2-3, with 9 bases matching TRBD2. CDR3 length: 16 amino acids. CDR1 is SGHNT, CDR2 YENEEA, per germline. With V trimmed by 5 bases and J by 0 bases, 6 bases remained unmatched. The CDR3 loop reads CASSPEGLASTDTQYF. CDR3 in DNA: TGTGCCAGCAGCCCTGAGGGACTAGCTAGCACAGATACGCAGTATTTT.

The rearrangement joins TRBV24-1 to TRBJ2-5; no firm D call. The CDR3 length is 12 residues. V was clipped by 5 bases and J by 5 bases, with 8 bases between them. Germline CDR1 reads KGHDR; CDR2 reads SFDVKD. The CDR3 reads CATSVGLETQYF. The CDR3 DNA follows: TGTGCCACCAGTGTAGGGCTGGAGACCCAGTACTTC.

This sequence joins TRBV11-2 and TRBJ2-3, with 7 bases lining up with TRBD2. The V gene end was trimmed by 2 bases and the J gene end by 8 bases; junction bases not matched to a gene: 10. The CDR3 extends over 15 amino acids. Looked up from germline, CDR1 is SGHAT and CDR2 is FQNNGV. CDR3 nucleotide sequence: TGTGCCAGCAGCTTAAGCCTAGCGGATTTAGCTACGCAGTATTTT. As protein: CASSLSLADLATQYF.

This clonotype turned up a few times. The chain has TRBV20-1 and TRBJ2-3; D could derive from TRBD1 or TRBD2 (5 bases each). Trimming left V 5 bases short and J 4 bases short, with 16 bases between. The CDR3 totals 14 residues. In germline, CDR1 is DFQATT, CDR2 SNEGSKA (reference sequence). CDR3 in amino acids: CSASRDARADTQYF. In DNA form, the CDR3 reads TGCAGTGCTTCCCGGGACGCCCGGGCAGATACGCAGTATTTT.

Concerning this clonotype: One junction end does not reproduce the germline sequence, and a read error may be involved. V is TRBV20-1 and J is TRBJ1-1; TRBD1 might be the D (5 bases). The CDR3 is made up of 13 amino acids. Germline assignment: CDR1 DFQATT and CDR2 SNEGSKA (reference sequence). CDR3 amino acids: CGARDPRGGGAFF. CDR3 coding DNA: TGCGGTGCTAGGGATCCGAGGGGCGGGGGAGCTTTCTTT.

In its sample, this clonotype was seen a few times. The chain recombines TRBV29-1 with TRBJ2-7; maybe TRBD2 (5 bases). Per the germline V gene, CDR1 is SQVTM and CDR2 is ANQGSEA. The V end lost 7 bases, the J end lost 6 bases, and 19 bases lay between the germline ends. This CDR3 comprises 13 residues. CDR3 protein: CSAREGQAREQYF. In nucleotides, the CDR3 is TGCAGCGCTCGCGAGGGCCAAGCCCGCGAGCAGTACTTC.

V is TRBV6-4 and J is TRBJ1-1; possible D gene TRBD1, 5 bases. Between the trimmed V and J ends, which lost 6 bases and 1 base, there was a span of 9 bases. Looked up from germline, CDR1 is MRHNA and CDR2 is SNTAGT. The CDR3 loop spans 13 amino acids. CDR3 sequence reads: CASRFDRNTEAFF. CDR3 nucleotide sequence: TGTGCCAGCAGATTCGACAGGAACACTGAAGCTTTCTTT.

The sample holds one count of this clonotype. The J gene is TRBJ2-7, the V gene TRBV20-1; 8 nucleotides agree with TRBD2. Trimming at V came to 5 bases and at J to 4 bases, leaving 10 bases not matched to a gene. Germline assignment: CDR1 DFQATT and CDR2 SNEGSKA (reference sequence). The CDR3 loop spans 14 amino acids. This CDR3 reads CSAPHQAGVYEQYF. CDR3 coding DNA: TGCAGTGCTCCGCACCAAGCGGGAGTATACGAGCAGTACTTC.

The V and J genes are TRBV5-1 and TRBJ2-7; D possibly uses TRBD1 or TRBD2 (6 bases each). The CDR3 covers 16 residues. Germline CDR1 is SGHRS and CDR2 is YFSETQ. V lost 4 bases, J lost 2 bases, and 19 bases lay in between. CDR3 coding DNA: TGCGCCAGCAGCCCCCGAGGACCGGGGGCTACCTACGAGCAGTACTTC. Protein sequence: CASSPRGPGATYEQYF. The full variable domain, with the rest looked up from reference TRBV5-1 and TRBJ2-7, is KAGVTQTPRYLIKTRGQQVTLSCSPISGHRSVSWYQQTPGQGLQFLFEYFSETQRNKGNFPGRFSGRQFSNSRSEMNVSTLELGDSALYLCASSPRGPGATYEQYFGPGTRLTVT.